The sequence of this T cell receptor beta chain was determined in a study (dated by TCRdb to 2016 to 2017). The junction shows trimming of 2 bases on V and 2 bases on J, plus 12 bases between the germline ends. CDR1 and CDR2 (SGHRS, YFSETQ) derive from the germline V gene. CDR3 length: 15 amino acids, cysteine to phenylalanine. Only the CDR3 part of the read is kept: 45 bases, read in frame from the first base. As for this clonotype: Its antigen target is currently unknown. No much larger clone exists at a distance of one base, and base qualities are not known.

The receptor library was made with RT-PCR. The sequencer was an Illumina MiSeq. Using fastp trimming at Q25 and MiXCR clonotype assembly, TCRdb reanalyzed the public sequencing data and kept in-frame beta chains. Rows with one shared CDR3 protein collapse into an entry with the most common genes and DNA. For this sample the table gives hundreds of thousands of distinct CDR3 sequences, of which 13% to 15% were detected only once. Together, the top ten hold around 3.3% of the sample. The sequence came from a female donor in good health, serving as a healthy control. The chain employs TRBV5-1 and TRBJ2-3, with the D gene uncertain. Sequencing was carried out using memory CD4+ T cells from blood. Read as DNA, the sequence is TGCGCCAGCAGCTTAGGTCGGTTTGTCACAGATACGCAGTATTTT. This encodes CASSLGRFVTDTQYF.